What follows describes a single T cell receptor (beta chain). In this sample, this clonotype turned up once. No antigen is known for it. One junction end does not reproduce the germline sequence, and a read error may be involved. RNA was extracted from bulk unsorted tissue and checked for quality with a NanoDrop ND-1000 and an Agilent 2100. All donors had newly diagnosed lung cancer, had not received prior chemotherapy, and were admitted for thoracic surgery in China between August and November 2014. Patients who had received previous radiotherapy or chemotherapy, or who had another concurrent cancer, were excluded from the study. Pieces of surgical tissue measuring about 1-2.3 cm3 were kept in RNAlater solution and held at -80 degrees C until needed. Library method: multiplex PCR. Sequenced using an Illumina HiSeq 2500. TCRbeta libraries were constructed through three rounds of nested PCR with primers (Table S4) according to protocols modified from ARM-PCR. Before sequencing, PCR products in the 200-500 bp range were cut out of the gel and cleaned up using the QIAquick gel extraction kit. The paper's data handling went like this. Trimmomatic was used to clean the reads, FLASH was used to merge the reads into complete CDR3 sequences, and MiTCR was used to assign the reads to V(D)J germline segments. Clonal diversity was computed as the inverse Simpson's index with VDJtools. In-frame sequences without a premature stop codon were defined as productive reads. TCRdb redid the processing of the public reads, applying fastp at Q25 and MiXCR, and retained in-frame beta chains. When rows share a CDR3 protein, they turn into one entry using the most common DNA and genes. The authors' filters were not applied to this entry. Across this sample there are 84,000 or so distinct CDR3 sequences, with roughly two thirds seen only once. Roughly 14% of the sample rests with the top ten.

This sample stems from a study of tumor and adjacent non-tumor tissue in lung cancer (dated by TCRdb to the late 2010s). Study-wide context: Patients with adenocarcinoma (about 12), squamous cell carcinoma (2) and small cell lung cancer (1) were included in the cohort. The 15 or so patients were aged about 30 to 76 years, included about ten men and 5 women, and had TNM stage I to III disease. In total, sequencing yielded some 130 million productive TCRbeta reads, which works out to an average of around 3.9 million reads per sample. The study compared bulk TCRbeta repertoires between lung tumor tissue and matched distant non-tumor lung tissue from over twelve lung cancer patients. A few dozen paired specimens, one tumor and one normal lung sample per patient, were profiled by TCRbeta CDR3 sequencing. The study at large found these results: The methods do not name the sequencing platform or mention unique molecular identifiers. Only approximately 16 patients were included in the cohort, and the need for larger samples and more detailed clinical data was noted by the authors. A significantly larger cumulative share of the repertoire was made up by the top 100 clones in normal lung than in tumor tissue. TCR diversity was significantly higher in younger patients, and higher tumor TCR diversity was associated with shorter overall and disease-free survival. Peripheral blood was not sequenced, so blood TCRbeta repertoires were not examined in the lung cancer patients of the study. Significantly higher TCR diversity (inverse Simpson) was observed in tumor tissue than in normal lung tissue (approximately 430 vs 150, P = 0.0075, Mann-Whitney U test).

The germline V gene yields MNHNS for CDR1 and SASEGT for CDR2. Its CDR3 holds 15 amino acids, cysteine through phenylalanine. Just the 45-base CDR3 DNA is kept, in frame starting at base 1. Sequenced material: lung tumor tissue. This receptor was identified in a man between 70 and 80 years old with non-small cell lung cancer. The sequence is built from TRBV6-1 and TRBJ2-2; matching of 6 bases hints at TRBD1 as the D gene. For the CDR3, the sequence is CASKRGHQTAGELYF. The DNA sequence is TGCGCCAGCAAACGGGGACACCAGACGGCCGGGGAACTGTATTTT.